This TCR beta chain was sequenced in a study of cytomegalovirus exposure and HLA in healthy donors (dated 2017 in TCRdb). About the study as a whole: According to an earlier analysis of several hundred of the donors, about 179 million T cells yielded some 120 million unique TCR beta sequences and 276 Gb of sequence data. The aim of the study was to test whether cataloging public T cell receptors could identify signatures of past pathogen exposure. An earlier analysis of some 500 of the donors applied high-throughput TCR beta sequencing to assess whether each TCR beta V gene segment acted as functional or pseudogenic. To predict cytomegalovirus infection status, the study brought together high-throughput TCR immunosequencing, statistical association of individual TCRs with disease status, and machine learning. Rather than drawing on any new phenotypic data, the later analysis identified candidate immune exposures from TCR beta sequences and the way those sequences occurred across donors. To study patterns of TCR occurrence, a later analysis re-analyzed previously published TCR beta repertoires from around 700 donors and added high-resolution HLA genotyping. A handful of DR-DQ haplotypes were handled as single units for association and clustering because linkage in the cohort was strong. Along with the approximately 650-subject first cohort, a separate validation cohort of some 130 different subjects was used. The study used immunosequencing to profile the T cell repertoires of several hundred subjects and linked those repertoires to cytomegalovirus serostatus. Class I and class II HLA loci were covered by the typing at four-digit resolution. Typing coverage differed by locus: A, B, C, DRB1 and DQB1 were typed in roughly 620-640 donors, DQA1 in about 510, DPA1 in some 600, and DPB1 in roughly 470. Donor age, sex, ethnicity and CMV serostatus were collected together with the repertoire data. About 310 gigabases of sequencing data and 70 million to 100 million unique TCR sequences were included in an early release covering roughly 600 HLA-typed donors. Among the roughly 400 genotyped donors, roughly 80% belonged to the genetic ancestry cluster associated with self-reported Caucasian donors. A later genetic analysis used genome-wide SNP genotypes for about 65% of the roughly 700 donors, treating that subset as a discovery cohort. All discovery cohort repertoires had been generated on a single sequencing platform. Among around 400 genotyped donors of the cohort, an average of about 240,000 unique TCR beta nucleotide sequences was sequenced per donor, of which 15% to 20% were non-productive. Study-wide findings and limitations: The presence/absence analyses assumed that sequencing depth was roughly uniform across donors, and that assumption may not be true. A further reported finding was that TCR beta sequences accurately predicted the HLA-A and HLA-B alleles for most subjects in the first cohort. When HLA alleles, especially DR and DQ, strongly co-occurred, attributing TCR associations to individual alleles was difficult. In a later analysis, most CMV-associated TCR beta chains were found to appear HLA-restricted, with HLA associations seemingly driven largely by CMV exposure. Linkage disequilibrium might explain the correlated functional status among segregating V segments, but an unknown experimental factor could not be ruled out. Cytomegalovirus status was reported to be diagnosed by the classifier with high specificity and sensitivity in both the original and validation cohorts. A cluster of highly shared sequence variants was judged likely to represent a technical artifact of the sequencing pipeline. Only TCR beta chains were sequenced in this cohort, and the absence of alpha or paired-chain data limited detectable features. Because some donors lacked HLA typing at each locus, the association tests relied only on the typed subset. V-gene and J-gene trimming of TCR beta chains was associated with a missense DCLRE1C variant in a later genetic analysis, and the association was replicated in an independent cohort. Seventeen rarely observed V segments, including chromosome 9 orphons, were excluded from the earlier analysis of 550 to 700 of the donors because counts were too low. Broadly in line with IMGT annotations, most TCR beta V segments showed up in productive rearrangements about 90% or about 30% of the time in an earlier analysis of approximately 600 of the donors. According to a later analysis, parvovirus B19, influenza, CMV and Epstein-Barr virus appeared linked to several top co-occurrence clusters. The authors suggested that the approach could potentially be generalized to other disease states and immunological phenotypes. A few of the identified cytomegalovirus-associated TCR beta chains were confirmed in vitro to be specific for cytomegalovirus antigens. In a later analysis, HLA-associated TCR beta chains showed more clonal expansion and lower generation probabilities than non-associated chains that were equally common. CMV serostatus was the only immune exposure information available for the cohort. In a later genetic analysis, fewer N-insertions in productive TCRs were reported among donors in an Asian-associated ancestry cluster than the roughly 700-donor mean. At a false discovery rate of 0.05, a later analysis linked around 15,000 TCR beta sequences to specific HLA alleles. A total of 164 TCR beta chains were listed by the study as associated with cytomegalovirus. In a later analysis, TCR association rates were found to vary across HLA loci, with the most associated TCRs seen for DRB1 alleles and the fewest for HLA-C alleles. Most TCR sequences were observed very rarely across donors, whereas some public TCRs were present in many individuals.

The cohort consisted of 666 healthy bone marrow donors. At the time of sampling, every cohort member was nominally healthy, though immune exposures that went unrecorded were likely present. The donor was CMV seronegative and was included in the group of a few hundred seronegative cohort members. A peripheral blood sample was provided by each donor, and peripheral blood mononuclear cells were used for TCR beta sequencing. The Qiagen DNeasy Blood Extraction Kit was used to extract genomic DNA from the blood cell samples. This clone was counted between two and nine times. The clone's antigen remains unknown. Mismatch with germline at one junction end may stem from a read error. The library came from the immunoSEQ multiplex PCR assay. The multiplex PCR relied on a mix of 60 forward primers for TCR Vbeta segments and 13 reverse primers for TCR Jbeta segments. A multiplex PCR assay on genomic DNA amplified the CDR3 region of rearranged TCR beta genes. On the Illumina HiSeq System, the amplified TCR beta libraries were sequenced as 87-base-pair reads. The paper's data handling went like this. In a later analysis, approximately 74 million unique TCR beta chains were counted across the roughly 610 repertoires, and around 11 million of these chains were shared by at least two donors. A nearest-neighbor algorithm error-corrected the raw reads and collapsed the reads into unique sequences, merging closely related sequences to remove PCR and sequencing errors. Alignment of CDR3 sequences to IMGT reference sequences was used to assign V, D and J gene segments. For a sequence to be retained, a match of at least six nucleotides to both a V gene segment and a J gene segment was required. A rearrangement was called productive if the CDR3 had no stop codons and remained in frame with V and J, and every other rearrangement was called non-productive. CDR3 was defined by IMGT convention, running from the second conserved V-encoded cysteine to the conserved J-encoded phenylalanine. Sequences without an unambiguous match to a single V gene segment were excluded from the earlier analysis of about 600 of the donors. In an earlier analysis of approximately 590 of the donors, V segments were called functional above 56.7% productive rearrangements and were called segregating when the between-donor standard deviation exceeded 5%. A statistical classification framework was built to diagnose cytomegalovirus status from the catalog of TCR beta chain sequences. In a later analysis, V and J genes were assigned by comparing TCR nucleotide sequences against IMGT/GENE-DB human TR gene sequences. In a later analysis, CDR3 sequences and most-parsimonious VDJ recombination scenarios were assigned using the TCRdist pipeline. In a later analysis, each TCR beta chain was defined by its CDR3 amino acid sequence together with its V-gene family, and reads without a unique V-gene family were excluded. In a later analysis, fewer than 650 highly shared, low-generation-probability nucleotide sequences were removed to address suspected cross-contamination and a sequencing artifact. For each public chain, a later analysis derived a clonal expansion index from normalized ranks of inferred template counts within each repertoire. A later analysis computed generation probabilities with a VDJ recombination model fitted to out-of-frame rearrangements, and checked the results against IGoR. In a later analysis, TCR-TCR, TCR-HLA and TCR-CMV co-occurrence was scored with hypergeometric tests, and a repertoire-size bias correction was applied to TCR pairs. To estimate false discovery rates, a later analysis permuted the HLA or CMV assignments 20 times. In a later analysis, co-occurring TCRs were grouped using DBSCAN, with TCRdist sequence similarity added in when clustering inside HLA-allele-positive subsets. Repertoires with fewer than 30,000 or more than 120,000 public chains were left out of co-occurrence clustering, as were several repertoires with anomalous nucleotide sharing. In its TCRdb copy, this immuneACCESS table keeps in-frame sequences only and misses some clones. Where compared with another copy, unresolved V genes explain less than half of these, and the others have no known cause. The V and J calls and clone size were taken over from that table, and D and trimming were inferred from the DNA. The sample table records about 200,000 clones; over 75% of these occur just once. The ten largest clones add up to roughly 3% of the sample.

Sequenced input: PBMCs. The receptor was isolated from a woman aged 25-40 years in good health and CMV-seronegative.

The nucleotide sequence is given as TGTGCCAGCAGCCCCCGGCCCTACTATGGCTACCCCTTC. It codes for CASSPRPYYGYPF. The rearranged chain carries TRBV6-5 and TRBJ1-2, with the D gene uncertain. The cysteine opens and the phenylalanine closes a CDR3 of 13 amino acids. Just CDR3 DNA is preserved here, 39 bases in frame from base 1. From the germline V gene, CDR1 is MNHEY and CDR2 is SVGAGI.